The sample holds many counts of the clone carrying this TCR beta chain. TCRdb called the RACE reads again in MiXCR, with one record for every CDR3 protein. The sample records about 290,000 distinct CDR3 sequences, over 7.5% being singletons. Time point: pre-sensitization, week 0. The sample's treatment: therapeutic diphenylcyclopropenone sensitization with weekly scalp DPC. The record originates from a study of human T cells and chemical hapten exposure. In germline, CDR1 is SEHNR, CDR2 FQNEAQ (reference sequence). CDR3 size: 13 residues. Trimming took 4 bases from V and 4 from J, leaving 10 bases between them.

V usage is TRBV7-9 and J usage is TRBJ1-2; D is uncertain. The TCR was taken from a man younger than 35 with alopecia areata. Some clones in this sample may be carry-over from other donors' samples. The specimen was whole blood, collected in connection with sensitization to the hapten diphenylcyclopropenone (DPC). The CDR3 DNA is TGTGCCAGCAGCTCATCAGGCCTCTATGGCTACACCTTC. Translating gives CASSSSGLYGYTF.